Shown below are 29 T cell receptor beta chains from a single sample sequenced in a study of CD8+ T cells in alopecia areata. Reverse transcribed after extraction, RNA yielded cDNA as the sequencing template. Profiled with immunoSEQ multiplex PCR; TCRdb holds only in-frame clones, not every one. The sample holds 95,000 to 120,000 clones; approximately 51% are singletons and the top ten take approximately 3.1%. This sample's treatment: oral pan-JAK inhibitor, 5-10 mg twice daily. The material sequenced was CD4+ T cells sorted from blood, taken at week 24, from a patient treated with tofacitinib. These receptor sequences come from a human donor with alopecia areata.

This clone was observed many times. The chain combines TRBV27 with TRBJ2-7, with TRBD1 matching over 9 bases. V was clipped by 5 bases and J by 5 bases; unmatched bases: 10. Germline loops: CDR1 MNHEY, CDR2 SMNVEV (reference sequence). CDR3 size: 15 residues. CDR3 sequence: CASSPSWDRVNEQYF. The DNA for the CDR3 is TGTGCCAGCAGTCCCTCCTGGGACAGGGTCAACGAGCAGTACTTC.

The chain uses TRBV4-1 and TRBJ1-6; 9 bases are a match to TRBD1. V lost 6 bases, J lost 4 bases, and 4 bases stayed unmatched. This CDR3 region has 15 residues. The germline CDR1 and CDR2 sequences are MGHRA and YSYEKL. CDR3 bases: TGCGCCAGCAGAGACGGACAGGGGTATAATTCACCCCTCCACTTT. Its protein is CASRDGQGYNSPLHF.

This chain's CDR3 is CASSLTPNTEAFF. DNA for the CDR3: TGTGCCAGCAGCTTAACTCCGAACACTGAAGCTTTCTTT. The V gene is TRBV7-9, the J gene TRBJ1-1; D gene unclear. Germline CDR1 reads SEHNR; CDR2 reads FQNEAQ (reference sequence). The V end lost 2 bases, the J end lost 1 base, and 5 bases lay between the germline ends. CDR3 size: 13 residues.

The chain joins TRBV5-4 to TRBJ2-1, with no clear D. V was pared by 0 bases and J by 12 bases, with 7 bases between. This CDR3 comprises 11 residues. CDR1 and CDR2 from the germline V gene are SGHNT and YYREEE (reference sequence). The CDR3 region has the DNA TGTGCCAGCAGCTTGGGATTTGGGCAGTTCTTC. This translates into CASSLGFGQFF.

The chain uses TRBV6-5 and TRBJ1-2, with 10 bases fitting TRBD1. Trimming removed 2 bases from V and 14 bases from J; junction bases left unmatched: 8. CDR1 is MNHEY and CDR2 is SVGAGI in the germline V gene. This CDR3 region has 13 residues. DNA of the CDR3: TGTGCCAGCAGTTACGGTGGGACAGGGGTTTGGACCTTC. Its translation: CASSYGGTGVWTF.

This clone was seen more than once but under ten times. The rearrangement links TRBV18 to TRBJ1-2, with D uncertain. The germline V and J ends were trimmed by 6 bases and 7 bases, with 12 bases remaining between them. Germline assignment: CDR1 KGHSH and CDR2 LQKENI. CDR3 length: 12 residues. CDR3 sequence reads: CASSVGSSGYTF. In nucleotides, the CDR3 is TGTGCCAGCTCTGTCGGTAGTTCTGGCTACACCTTC.

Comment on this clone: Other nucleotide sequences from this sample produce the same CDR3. CDR3: CAISDRDGGYTF. CDR3 bases: TGTGCCATCAGTGACCGGGACGGTGGCTACACCTTC. This sequence joins TRBV10-3 and TRBJ1-2, with D maybe TRBD1 (5 bases). Deletions cut 3 bases from V and 7 bases from J, with 9 bases between. The CDR3 spans 12 residues. CDR1 ENHRY and CDR2 SYGVKD come from the germline V gene.

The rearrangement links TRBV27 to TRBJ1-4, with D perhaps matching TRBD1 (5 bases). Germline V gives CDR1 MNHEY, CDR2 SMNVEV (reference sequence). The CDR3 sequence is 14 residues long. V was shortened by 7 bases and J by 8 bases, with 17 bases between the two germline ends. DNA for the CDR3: TGTGCCAGCAAGCGCCTCCAGGGAGGGGAAAAACTGTTTTTT. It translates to CASKRLQGGEKLFF.

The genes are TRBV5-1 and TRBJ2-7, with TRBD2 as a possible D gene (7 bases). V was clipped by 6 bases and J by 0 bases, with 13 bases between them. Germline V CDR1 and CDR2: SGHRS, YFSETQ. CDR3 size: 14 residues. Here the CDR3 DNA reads TGCGCCAGCACCGCGGGGGCACGCTCCTACGAGCAGTACTTC. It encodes CASTAGARSYEQYF. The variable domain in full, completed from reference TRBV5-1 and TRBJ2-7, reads KAGVTQTPRYLIKTRGQQVTLSCSPISGHRSVSWYQQTPGQGLQFLFEYFSETQRNKGNFPGRFSGRQFSNSRSEMNVSTLELGDSALYLCASTAGARSYEQYFGPGTRLTVT.

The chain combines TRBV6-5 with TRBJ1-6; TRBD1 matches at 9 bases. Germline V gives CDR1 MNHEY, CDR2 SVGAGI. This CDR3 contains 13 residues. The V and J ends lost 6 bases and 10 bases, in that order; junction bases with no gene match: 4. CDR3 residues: CASRGTGQSPLHF. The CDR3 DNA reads TGTGCCAGCAGGGGGACAGGGCAATCACCCCTCCACTTT.

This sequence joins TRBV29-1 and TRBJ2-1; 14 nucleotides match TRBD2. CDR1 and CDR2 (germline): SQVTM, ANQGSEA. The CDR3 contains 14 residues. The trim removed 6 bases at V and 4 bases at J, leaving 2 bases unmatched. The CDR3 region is CSVGLAGGYNEQFF. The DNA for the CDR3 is TGCAGCGTCGGACTAGCGGGGGGTTACAATGAGCAGTTCTTC.

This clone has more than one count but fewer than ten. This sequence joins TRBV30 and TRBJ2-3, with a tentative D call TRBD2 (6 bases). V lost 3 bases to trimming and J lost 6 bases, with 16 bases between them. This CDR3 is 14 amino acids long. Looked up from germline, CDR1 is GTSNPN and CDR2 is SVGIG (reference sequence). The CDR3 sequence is CAWRRYRGSDTQYF. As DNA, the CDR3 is TGTGCCTGGAGACGATACCGGGGGTCGGATACGCAGTATTTT.

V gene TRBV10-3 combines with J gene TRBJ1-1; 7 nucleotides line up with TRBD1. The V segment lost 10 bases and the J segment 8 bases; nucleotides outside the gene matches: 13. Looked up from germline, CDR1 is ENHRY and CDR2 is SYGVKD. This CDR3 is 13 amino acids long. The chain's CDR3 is CATTGTGASEAFF. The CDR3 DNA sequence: TGTGCCACCACAGGTACAGGGGCATCGGAAGCTTTCTTT.

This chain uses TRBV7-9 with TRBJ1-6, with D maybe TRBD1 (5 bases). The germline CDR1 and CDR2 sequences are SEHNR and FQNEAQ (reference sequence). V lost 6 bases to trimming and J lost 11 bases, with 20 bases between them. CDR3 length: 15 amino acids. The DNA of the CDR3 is TGTGCCAGCAGTTTCTCAGGGTTCGACGGGCCACCCCTCCACTTT. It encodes CASSFSGFDGPPLHF.

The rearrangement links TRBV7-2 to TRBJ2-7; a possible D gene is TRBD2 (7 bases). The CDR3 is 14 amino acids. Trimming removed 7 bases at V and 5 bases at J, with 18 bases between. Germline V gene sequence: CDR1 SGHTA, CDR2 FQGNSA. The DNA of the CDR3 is TGTGCCAGCACTAGGGGGGCGGGGGACCACGAGCAGTACTTC. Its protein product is CASTRGAGDHEQYF.

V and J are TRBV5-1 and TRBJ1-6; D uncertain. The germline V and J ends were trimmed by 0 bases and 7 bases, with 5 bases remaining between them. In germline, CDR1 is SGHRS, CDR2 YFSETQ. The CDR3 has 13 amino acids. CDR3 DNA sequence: TGCGCCAGCAGCTTGGAACCAAATTCACCCCTCCACTTT. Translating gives CASSLEPNSPLHF.

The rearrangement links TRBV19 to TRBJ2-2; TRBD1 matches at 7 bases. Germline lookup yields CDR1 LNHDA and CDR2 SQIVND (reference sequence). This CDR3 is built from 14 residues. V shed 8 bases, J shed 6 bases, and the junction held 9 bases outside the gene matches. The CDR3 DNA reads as TGTGCCAGTCGACAGGGTTGGGAAGCCGGGGAGCTGTTTTTT. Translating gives CASRQGWEAGELFF. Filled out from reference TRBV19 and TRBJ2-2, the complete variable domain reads DGGITQSPKYLFRKEGQNVTLSCEQNLNHDAMYWYRQDPGQGLRLIYYSQIVNDFQKGDIAEGYSVSREKKESFPLTVTSAQKNPTAFYLCASRQGWEAGELFFGEGSRLTVL.

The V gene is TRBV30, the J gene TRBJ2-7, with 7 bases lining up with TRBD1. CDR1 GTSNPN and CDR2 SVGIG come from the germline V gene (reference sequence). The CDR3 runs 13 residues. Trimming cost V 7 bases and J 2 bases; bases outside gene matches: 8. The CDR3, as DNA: TGTGCCTCCCAAAGACAGGGAACCTACGAGCAGTACTTC. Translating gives CASQRQGTYEQYF.

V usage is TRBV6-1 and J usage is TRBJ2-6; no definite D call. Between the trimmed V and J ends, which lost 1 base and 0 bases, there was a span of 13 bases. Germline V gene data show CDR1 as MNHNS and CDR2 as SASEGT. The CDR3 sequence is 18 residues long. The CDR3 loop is CASSEDLGRISGANVLTF. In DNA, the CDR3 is TGTGCCAGCAGTGAAGACTTAGGCAGAATCTCTGGGGCCAACGTCCTGACTTTC.

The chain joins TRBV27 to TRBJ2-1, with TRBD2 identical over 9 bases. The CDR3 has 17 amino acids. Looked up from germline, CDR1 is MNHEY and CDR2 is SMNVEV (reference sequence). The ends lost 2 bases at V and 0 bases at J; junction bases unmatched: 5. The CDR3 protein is CASSLRVAGVSYNEQFF. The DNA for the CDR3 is TGTGCCAGCAGTTTAAGGGTAGCGGGGGTCTCCTACAATGAGCAGTTCTTC.

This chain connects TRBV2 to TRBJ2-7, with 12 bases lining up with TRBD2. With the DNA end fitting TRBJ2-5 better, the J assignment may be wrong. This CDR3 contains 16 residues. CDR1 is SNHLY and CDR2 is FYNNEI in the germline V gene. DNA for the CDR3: TGTGCCAGCAGTTCTCCTAGCGGGGGGGCACAAGAGACCCAGTACTTC. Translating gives CASSSPSGGAQETQYF.

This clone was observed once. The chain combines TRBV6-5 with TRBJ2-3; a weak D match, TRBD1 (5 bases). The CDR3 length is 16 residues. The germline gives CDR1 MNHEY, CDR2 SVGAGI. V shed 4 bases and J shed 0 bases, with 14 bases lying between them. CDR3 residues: CASSLGQFSSTDTQYF. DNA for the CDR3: TGTGCCAGCAGTTTGGGGCAGTTCTCTAGCACAGATACGCAGTATTTT.

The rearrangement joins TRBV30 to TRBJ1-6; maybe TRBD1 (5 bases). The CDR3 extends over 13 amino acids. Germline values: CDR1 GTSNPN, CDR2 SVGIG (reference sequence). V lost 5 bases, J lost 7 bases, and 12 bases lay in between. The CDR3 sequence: CAWSSGLNSPLHF. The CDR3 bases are TGTGCCTGGTCATCGGGGCTGAATTCACCCCTCCACTTT.

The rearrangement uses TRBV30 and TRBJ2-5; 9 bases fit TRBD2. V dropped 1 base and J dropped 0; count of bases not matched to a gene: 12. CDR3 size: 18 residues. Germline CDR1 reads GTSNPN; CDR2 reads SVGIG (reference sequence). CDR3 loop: CAWSGGSSGGRNQETQYF. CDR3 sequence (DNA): TGTGCCTGGAGTGGAGGTTCAAGCGGGGGGAGAAACCAAGAGACCCAGTACTTC.

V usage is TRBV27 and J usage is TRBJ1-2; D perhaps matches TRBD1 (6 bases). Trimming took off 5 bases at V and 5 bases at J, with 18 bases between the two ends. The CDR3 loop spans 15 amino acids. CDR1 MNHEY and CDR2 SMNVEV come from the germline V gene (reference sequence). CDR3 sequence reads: CASSRGANQQYGYTF. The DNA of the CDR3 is TGTGCCAGCAGTAGGGGGGCTAACCAACAATATGGCTACACCTTC.

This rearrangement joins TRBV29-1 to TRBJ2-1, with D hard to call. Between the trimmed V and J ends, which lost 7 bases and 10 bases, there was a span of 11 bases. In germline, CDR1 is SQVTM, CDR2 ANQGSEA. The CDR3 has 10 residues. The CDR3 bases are TGCAGCGCCCATGGATCGGAGCAGTTCTTC. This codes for CSAHGSEQFF.

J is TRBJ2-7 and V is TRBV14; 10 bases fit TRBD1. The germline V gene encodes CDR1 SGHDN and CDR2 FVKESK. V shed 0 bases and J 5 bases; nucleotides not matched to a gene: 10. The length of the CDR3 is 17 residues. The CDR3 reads CASSQDHWDRGVDEQYF. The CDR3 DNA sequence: TGTGCCAGCAGCCAAGATCATTGGGACAGGGGAGTGGACGAGCAGTACTTC.

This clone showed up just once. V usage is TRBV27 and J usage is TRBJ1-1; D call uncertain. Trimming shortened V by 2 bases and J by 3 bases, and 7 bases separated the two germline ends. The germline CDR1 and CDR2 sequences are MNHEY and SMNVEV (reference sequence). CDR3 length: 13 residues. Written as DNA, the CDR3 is TGTGCCAGCAGTTTAGGACGGTACACTGAAGCTTTCTTT. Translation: CASSLGRYTEAFF.

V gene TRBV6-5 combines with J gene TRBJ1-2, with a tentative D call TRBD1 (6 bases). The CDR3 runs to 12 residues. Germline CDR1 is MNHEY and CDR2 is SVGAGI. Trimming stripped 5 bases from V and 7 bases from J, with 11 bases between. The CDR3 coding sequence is TGTGCCAGCAGTCACTACAGGGCTGGCTACACCTTC. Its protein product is CASSHYRAGYTF.